The rows below give T cell receptor beta chains drawn from one sample of a study of blood T cell repertoires in COVID-19. Repertoires were generated with immunoSEQ multiplex PCR, while TCRdb's copy carries only in-frame clones and drops some. The table shows hundreds of thousands of clones, with 89% occurring only once. Sequencing used peripheral blood. The receptor set was obtained from a man aged 18 to 29 with COVID-19, enrolled during active disease. Each CDR3 is given with its conserved first and last residue. D genes are given only for firm matches. Clone size is shown for a subset of rows, as once, few, many or a class of expanded clone.

CDR3aa: CASSFGEVTGNTIYF
CDR3nt: TGTGCCAGCAGCTTCGGGGAGGTAACTGGAAACACCATATATTTT
d_gene: -
j_gene: TRBJ1-3
abundance: -
v_gene: TRBV7-9

CDR3aa: CASSLAASGITGELFF
CDR3nt: TGTGCCAGCAGCTTGGCGGCTAGCGGGATTACCGGGGAGCTGTTTTTT
d_gene: TRBD2
j_gene: TRBJ2-2
abundance: once
v_gene: TRBV5-6

CDR3aa: CASSPKPGQGNTGELFF
CDR3nt: TGTGCCAGCAGCCCGAAACCGGGACAGGGTAACACCGGGGAGCTGTTTTTT
d_gene: TRBD1
j_gene: TRBJ2-2
abundance: -
v_gene: TRBV3-1/TRBV3-2

CDR3aa: CASSLGTGDEKLFF
CDR3nt: TGTGCCAGCAGCTTAGGGACAGGGGATGAAAAACTGTTTTTT
d_gene: TRBD1
j_gene: TRBJ1-4
abundance: -
v_gene: TRBV5-4

CDR3aa: CATSPRTSSHEQFF
CDR3nt: TGTGCCACCAGCCCCCGGACTAGCAGTCATGAGCAGTTCTTC
d_gene: TRBD2
j_gene: TRBJ2-1
abundance: -
v_gene: TRBV15

CDR3aa: CASSLEASGGGGTQYF
CDR3nt: TGTGCCAGCAGCTTAGAGGCTAGCGGGGGTGGAGGGACCCAGTACTTC
d_gene: TRBD2
j_gene: TRBJ2-5
abundance: -
v_gene: TRBV7-9

CDR3aa: CASSFRGAPAGYTF
CDR3nt: TGTGCCAGCAGTTTTCGGGGGGCCCCTGCAGGCTACACCTTC
d_gene: -
j_gene: TRBJ1-2
abundance: -
v_gene: TRBV27

CDR3aa: CATIVRGREETQYF
CDR3nt: TGTGCCACCATAGTCAGGGGACGGGAAGAGACCCAGTACTTC
d_gene: -
j_gene: TRBJ2-5
abundance: once
v_gene: TRBV24-1

CDR3aa: CASSWTSGSVGEQYF
CDR3nt: TGTGCCAGCAGCTGGACTAGCGGTAGTGTCGGGGAGCAGTACTTC
d_gene: TRBD2
j_gene: TRBJ2-7
abundance: -
v_gene: TRBV7-8

CDR3aa: CATSDFLGGLAGTGELFF
CDR3nt: TGTGCCACCAGTGACTTCCTGGGGGGACTAGCGGGAACCGGGGAGCTGTTTTTT
d_gene: TRBD2
j_gene: TRBJ2-2
abundance: -
v_gene: TRBV24-1

CDR3aa: CASSWLAGGTDTQYF
CDR3nt: TGTGCCAGTAGTTGGCTAGCGGGGGGCACAGATACGCAGTATTTT
d_gene: TRBD2
j_gene: TRBJ2-3
abundance: -
v_gene: TRBV19

CDR3aa: CASSQDIGLATGTDTQYF
CDR3nt: TGTGCCAGCAGCCAAGATATCGGACTAGCGACGGGCACAGATACGCAGTATTTT
d_gene: TRBD2
j_gene: TRBJ2-3
abundance: -
v_gene: TRBV4-2

CDR3aa: CASSFIGGTSYNEQFF
CDR3nt: TGTGCCAGCAGTTTCATCGGCGGGACCTCCTACAATGAGCAGTTCTTC
d_gene: -
j_gene: TRBJ2-1
abundance: -
v_gene: TRBV27

CDR3aa: CASSLAGDSYNEQFF
CDR3nt: TGTGCCAGCAGCTTAGCGGGCGATTCCTACAATGAGCAGTTCTTC
d_gene: -
j_gene: TRBJ2-1
abundance: once
v_gene: TRBV7-9

CDR3aa: CASKQAGSPVTEAFF
CDR3nt: TGTGCCAGCAAACAGGCAGGGTCCCCTGTGACTGAAGCTTTCTTT
d_gene: -
j_gene: TRBJ1-1
abundance: -
v_gene: TRBV6-5

CDR3aa: CSVLFRGETQYF
CDR3nt: TGCAGCGTGTTATTCCGCGGGGAGACCCAGTACTTC
d_gene: -
j_gene: TRBJ2-5
abundance: -
v_gene: TRBV29-1

CDR3aa: CASSPNTGFSEQYF
CDR3nt: TGCGCCAGCAGCCCAAACACAGGGTTCAGCGAGCAGTACTTC
d_gene: -
j_gene: TRBJ2-7
abundance: -
v_gene: TRBV5-1

CDR3aa: CASSEQGASPYNEQFF
CDR3nt: TGTGCCAGTAGCGAGCAGGGGGCGAGCCCCTACAATGAGCAGTTCTTC
d_gene: TRBD1
j_gene: TRBJ2-1
abundance: -
v_gene: TRBV19

CDR3aa: CASSLGGGTNEKLFF
CDR3nt: TGTGCCAGCAGCTTAGGCGGGGGCACTAATGAAAAACTGTTTTTT
d_gene: -
j_gene: TRBJ1-4
abundance: -
v_gene: TRBV7-9

CDR3aa: CASSRTSGSEHEQFF
CDR3nt: TGTGCCAGCAGCCGGACTAGCGGGAGTGAGCATGAGCAGTTCTTC
d_gene: TRBD2
j_gene: TRBJ2-1
abundance: -
v_gene: TRBV11-2

CDR3aa: CASSLGTNNEQFF
CDR3nt: TGTGCCAGCAGCTTGGGTACTAACAATGAGCAGTTCTTC
d_gene: -
j_gene: TRBJ2-1
abundance: -
v_gene: TRBV11-3

CDR3aa: CAISTGGEDEQFF
CDR3nt: TGTGCCATCAGTACAGGGGGTGAAGATGAGCAGTTCTTC
d_gene: TRBD1
j_gene: TRBJ2-1
abundance: -
v_gene: TRBV10-3

CDR3aa: CASSLVSPTQETQYF
CDR3nt: TGCGCCAGCAGCTTGGTAAGCCCCACTCAAGAGACCCAGTACTTC
d_gene: -
j_gene: TRBJ2-5
abundance: -
v_gene: TRBV5-1

CDR3aa: CASSRSGSSYEQYF
CDR3nt: TGTGCCAGCAGTCGCTCGGGGAGCTCCTACGAGCAGTACTTC
d_gene: -
j_gene: TRBJ2-7
abundance: -
v_gene: TRBV6-5

CDR3aa: CASSHRLEGEGEQYF
CDR3nt: TGTGCCAGCAGCCACCGTCTAGAGGGAGAGGGCGAGCAGTACTTC
d_gene: -
j_gene: TRBJ2-7
abundance: -
v_gene: TRBV4-2

CDR3aa: CASSELVGANVLTF
CDR3nt: TGTGCCAGCAGTGAATTAGTGGGGGCCAACGTCCTGACTTTC
d_gene: -
j_gene: TRBJ2-6
abundance: -
v_gene: TRBV6-1